Below, 10 T cell receptor beta chains from the same sample are listed, as sequenced in a study of a mutant IDH1 vaccine in newly diagnosed glioma. As for time point: baseline, week 1 (first vaccination visit). Noted treatment: pre-vaccination baseline after standard-of-care therapy. Only in-frame clones appear in the TCRdb table, and some are missing; sequencing was by immunoSEQ multiplex PCR. The table includes tens of thousands of clones, 83% detected once. The sequencing used peripheral blood mononuclear cells (PBMCs), collected from a glioma patient treated with radiotherapy, temozolomide or both. These TCRs come from a woman younger than 35 with glioma. Some clones in this sample may be carry-over from other donors' samples.

The CDR3 spells CSVSGRGVYGYTF. In nucleotides, the CDR3 is TGCAGCGTCTCTGGGAGGGGCGTCTATGGCTACACCTTC. The rearrangement uses TRBV29-1 and TRBJ1-2, with a tentative D call TRBD1 (5 bases). The length of the CDR3 is 13 residues. Trimming left V 6 bases short and J 4 bases short, with 15 bases between. Germline loops: CDR1 SQVTM, CDR2 ANQGSEA.

The chain joins TRBV6-6 to TRBJ2-1, with 11 bases identical to TRBD2. Germline values: CDR1 MNHNY, CDR2 SVGAGI (reference sequence). V gave up 6 bases and J gave up 4 bases; unmatched junction bases: 5. The CDR3 covers 15 residues. The CDR3 sequence is CASRRGLADYNEQFF. The CDR3, as DNA: TGTGCCAGCAGAAGGGGACTAGCGGATTACAATGAGCAGTTCTTC.

The genes are TRBV29-1 and TRBJ2-2; D may be TRBD1 or TRBD2 (6 bases each). V lost 8 bases, J lost 4 bases, and 23 bases lay in between. The CDR3 extends over 16 amino acids. The germline V gene has CDR1 SQVTM and CDR2 ANQGSEA. This chain's CDR3 is CSSLGWVGGSTGELFF. The CDR3 bases are TGCAGCTCACTCGGGTGGGTAGGGGGGAGCACCGGGGAGCTGTTTTTT.

The rearrangement uses TRBV30 and TRBJ2-7, with 11 bases that match TRBD2. CDR3 size: 16 residues. Germline CDR1 and CDR2: GTSNPN and SVGIG (reference sequence). V lost 3 bases, J lost 4 bases, and 11 bases stayed unmatched. The CDR3 loop reads CAWSGLLAGDLYEQYF. Written as DNA, the CDR3 is TGTGCCTGGAGCGGTCTACTAGCGGGAGATTTGTACGAGCAGTACTTC.

This clone appeared a single time. V gene TRBV19 combines with J gene TRBJ1-1; 7 positions agree with TRBD1. Germline CDR1 is LNHDA and CDR2 is SQIVND (reference sequence). Trimming removed 8 bases from V and 4 bases from J; junction bases left unmatched: 10. The CDR3 runs to 14 residues. The CDR3 spells CASRSDRASTEAFF. DNA for the CDR3: TGTGCCAGTCGCAGCGACAGGGCGAGCACTGAAGCTTTCTTT.

The table lists this clone with a count of one. The rearrangement uses TRBV7-8 and TRBJ2-5; 7 bases agree with TRBD2. Germline V CDR1 and CDR2: SGHVS, FQNEAQ. J was trimmed by 3 bases and V by 0 bases; bases with no gene match: 4. The CDR3 contains 15 residues. The CDR3 protein is CASSLALGGKETQYF. The CDR3 coding sequence is TGTGCCAGCAGCTTAGCATTGGGAGGGAAAGAGACCCAGTACTTC.

This rearrangement joins TRBV4-2 to TRBJ2-2; 14 nucleotides match TRBD2. V lost 1 base and J lost 3; bases outside the gene matches: 1. The CDR3 extends over 17 amino acids. Germline-derived CDR1 and CDR2 are LGHNA and YNFKEQ. CDR3 in amino acids: CASSQGGLAGDTGELFF. Written as DNA, the CDR3 is TGTGCCAGCAGCCAAGGGGGACTAGCGGGGGACACCGGGGAGCTGTTTTTT.

The chain combines TRBV4-1 with TRBJ2-1; TRBD2 matches 11 bases. J was trimmed by 6 bases and V by 3 bases; bases with no gene match: 1. CDR1 is MGHRA, CDR2 YSYEKL, per germline. The CDR3 contains 14 residues. CDR3 protein: CASSQLAGGNEQFF. DNA for the CDR3: TGCGCCAGCAGCCAGCTAGCGGGGGGCAATGAGCAGTTCTTC.

The V call is TRBV27, the J call TRBJ2-7; TRBD1 matches 7 bases. The germline V gene has CDR1 MNHEY and CDR2 SMNVEV (reference sequence). CDR3 length equals 14 residues. The V segment lost 4 bases and the J segment 2 bases; nucleotides outside the gene matches: 5. CDR3 coding DNA: TGTGCCAGCAGTTACAGGGGAGAGGCCTACGAGCAGTACTTC. Amino acid sequence: CASSYRGEAYEQYF.

The V and J genes are TRBV19 and TRBJ2-2, with D perhaps matching TRBD1 (6 bases). The ends were cut back, 6 bases at V and 5 bases at J, with 22 bases in the middle. Germline V CDR1 and CDR2: LNHDA, SQIVND (reference sequence). The CDR3 is 17 amino acids. CDR3 residues: CASRADSLSRWTGELFF. In DNA, the CDR3 is TGTGCCAGTAGGGCGGACAGCCTCTCTCGGTGGACCGGGGAGCTGTTTTTT.